This passage covers 10 T cell receptor beta chains from one sample sequenced in a study of cytomegalovirus exposure and HLA in healthy donors. PCR was performed using 60 Vbeta and 13 Jbeta primers. Data came from immunoSEQ multiplex PCR; TCRdb stores just in-frame clones and leaves some out. The sample lists 120,000 or so clones; approximately 79% were seen once. The sample taken for sequencing was PBMCs. These receptors were taken from a man aged 25-45 years in good health and CMV-seronegative.

This clone has just a few counts. V and J are TRBV7-9 and TRBJ2-3; 8 nucleotides match TRBD1. CDR1 is SEHNR, CDR2 FQNEAQ, per germline (reference sequence). After removal of 0 bases from V and 1 base from J, the junction contained 3 bases not matched to a gene. The CDR3 has 16 residues. CDR3 sequence reads: CASSLAATGGTDTQYF. Here the CDR3 DNA reads TGTGCCAGCAGCTTAGCGGCGACAGGGGGCACAGATACGCAGTATTTT.

J is TRBJ2-7 and V is TRBV7-2; 9 positions match TRBD1. The CDR3 consists of 14 residues. In germline, CDR1 is SGHTA, CDR2 FQGNSA. V gave up 5 bases and J gave up 5 bases; unmatched junction bases: 7. This chain's CDR3 is CASSAGTGFDEQYF. Here the CDR3 DNA reads TGTGCCAGCAGCGCCGGGACAGGGTTCGACGAGCAGTACTTC.

The rearrangement links TRBV5-4 to TRBJ2-7, with 8 bases fitting TRBD2. Germline CDR1 reads SGHNT; CDR2 reads YYREEE (reference sequence). V lost 1 base and J lost 0; bases outside the gene matches: 6. The CDR3 covers 16 residues. CDR3: CASSLLRGALSYEQYF. The DNA of the CDR3 is TGTGCCAGCAGCTTGTTGCGGGGGGCCCTCTCCTACGAGCAGTACTTC.

The V gene is TRBV6-5, the J gene TRBJ2-7, with 8 bases aligning to TRBD1. With 2 bases clipped from V and 0 bases from J, the junction kept 3 bases outside the gene matches. There are 15 residues in the CDR3. Germline CDR1 is MNHEY and CDR2 is SVGAGI. CDR3 in amino acids: CASSYRQGISYEQYF. The DNA for the CDR3 is TGTGCCAGCAGTTACCGACAGGGGATCTCCTACGAGCAGTACTTC.

The rearrangement joins TRBV19 to TRBJ1-4; maybe TRBD1 (6 bases). The V gene's germline CDR1 is LNHDA and CDR2 SQIVND (reference sequence). The CDR3 runs 12 residues. The V gene lost 7 bases and the J gene lost 4 bases, with 7 bases spanning the gap. CDR3 sequence: CASKQGNEKLFF. The CDR3 DNA reads as TGTGCCAGTAAACAGGGTAATGAAAAACTGTTTTTT.

By frequency in the sample, this clone is medium-sized. The chain combines TRBV7-2 with TRBJ2-7; 14 nucleotides line up with TRBD2. V dropped 4 bases and J dropped 7; count of bases not matched to a gene: 9. The germline gives CDR1 SGHTA, CDR2 FQGNSA. This CDR3 is built from 16 residues. The CDR3 sequence is CASSWTSGGNPEEQYF. DNA for the CDR3: TGTGCCAGCAGCTGGACTAGCGGGGGGAACCCGGAGGAGCAGTACTTC. The entire variable domain, with the rest obtained from reference TRBV7-2 and TRBJ2-7, is as follows: GAGVSQSPSNKVTEKGKDVELRCDPISGHTALYWYRQSLGQGLEFLIYFQGNSAPDKSGLPSDRFSAERTGGSVSTLTIQRTQQEDSAVYLCASSWTSGGNPEEQYFGPGTRLTVT.

The genes are TRBV2 and TRBJ1-4; D is possibly TRBD1 (5 bases). With 7 bases removed from V and 1 base from J, the gap between germline ends came to 7 bases. Germline values: CDR1 SNHLY, CDR2 FYNNEI. The CDR3 has 13 amino acids. The CDR3 DNA is TGTGCCAGCACGACAGAAACTAATGAAAAACTGTTTTTT. Its protein product is CASTTETNEKLFF. The full variable domain, in which reference TRBV2 and TRBJ1-4 provide the parts outside the CDR3, is EPEVTQTPSHQVTQMGQEVILRCVPISNHLYFYWYRQILGQKVEFLVSFYNNEISEKSEIFDDQFSVERPDGSNFTLKIRSTKLEDSAMYFCASTTETNEKLFFGSGTQLSVL.

The CDR3: CARIGTGNQPQHF. In nucleotides, the CDR3 is TGTGCCAGGATAGGGACAGGGAATCAGCCCCAGCATTTT. The V and J genes are TRBV21-1 and TRBJ1-5; the table calls TRBD1, which could not be checked here. TRBV21-1 corresponds to a pseudogene. The CDR3 spans 13 residues.

V gene TRBV9 combines with J gene TRBJ1-2; D might be TRBD1 (6 bases). This CDR3 spans 15 amino acids. Per germline, CDR1 SGDLS and CDR2 YYNGEE. Deletions cut 0 bases from V and 4 bases from J, with 13 bases between. In DNA, the CDR3 is TGTGCCAGCAGCGTAGGGGGAGGGGGACTCTATGGCTACACCTTC. The encoded protein is CASSVGGGGLYGYTF.

V usage is TRBV6-1 and J usage is TRBJ1-5; TRBD1 agrees at 10 bases. The CDR3 runs to 16 residues. Germline assignment: CDR1 MNHNS and CDR2 SASEGT. Unmatched junction bases numbered 5, after V lost 2 bases and J lost 4 bases. CDR3 residues: CASSERWTGGNQPQHF. CDR3 sequence (DNA): TGTGCCAGCAGTGAACGGTGGACAGGGGGTAATCAGCCCCAGCATTTT.